This TCR beta chain comes out of a study of metastatic and nonmetastatic thyroid tumors (TCRdb year 2020). About the full investigation: Repertoires were compared across peripheral blood and tumor or nodule tissue samples from malignant and benign thyroid patients. Study-wide conclusions, independent of this receptor: In both blood and tumor samples, malignant tumors were reported to have significantly higher TCR beta diversity than benign nodules.

None of the patients had been given any treatment before thyroid surgery. Using T-cell receptor beta sequencing, the study looked back at clinical samples from patients collected from about 2011 to 2018. This clone was counted ten times or more. What this receptor recognizes is not known. The junction differs from germline at one of its ends, possibly a read error. Library preparation employed PCR. Sequencing instrument: Illumina HiSeq 4000. High-throughput sequencing was used to profile the TCR beta-chain CDR3 region of each patient. As for the original processing: The researchers built a classifier to tell apart papillary thyroid cancer patients with distant metastasis, based on CDR3 differences among clinicopathological groups. The Shannon index was used to measure repertoire diversity, and the Morisita-Horn index was used to measure how similar tumor and blood repertoires were. The public reads were run again by TCRdb, first through fastp at Q25 and then through MiXCR, and only productive beta chains were kept. These V and J calls rely on TCRdb rather than the paper's analysis. This sample holds 14,000 or so clones; about 29% were observed only once. Together, the top ten hold approximately 4% of the sample.

Taken from the germline V gene, the CDR1 and CDR2 loops are MNHNS and SASEGT. The CDR3 spans 15 residues, from the cysteine through the phenylalanine. Only the CDR3 region is kept as DNA, spanning 45 bases read in frame from base 1. Sequencing was performed on blood. This receptor was obtained from a female donor with papillary thyroid cancer or a benign thyroid nodule (not recorded which). Some clones in this sample may be carry-over from other donors' samples. Recombination joined TRBV6-1 with TRBJ2-2; tentative D gene TRBD1, with 5 bases matching. The CDR3 sequence is CASRVFRGNIGELFF. The sequenced DNA is TGTGCCAGCAGGGTGTTTAGGGGAAACATCGGGGAGCTGTTTTTT.